Below are 26 T cell receptor beta chains sequenced from a single sample in a study of cytomegalovirus exposure and HLA in healthy donors. PCR employed 60 Vbeta and 13 Jbeta primers. The method was immunoSEQ multiplex PCR; TCRdb's version includes in-frame clones alone and lacks a portion of them. The data hold 25,000 to 35,000 clones, with 85% to 90% observed a single time. Sequencing input: PBMCs. These receptors were collected from a boy under 18 in good health and CMV-seronegative.

In regard to this clone: The junction does not match germline at one end; this may be a read error. This sequence joins TRBV5-1 and TRBJ2-1; 8 bases fit TRBD1. This CDR3 has 16 residues. The germline V gene has CDR1 SGHRS and CDR2 YFSETQ. The CDR3, as DNA: TGCGCCAGCAGCTTGGGGCAGGGGGCCTCCCACAATGAGCAGTTCTTC. It is translated as CASSLGQGASHNEQFF.

V and J are TRBV7-2 and TRBJ1-5, with 8 bases aligning to TRBD1. Germline V gene lookup returns CDR1 SGHTA and CDR2 FQGNSA. This CDR3 spans 14 amino acids. V was pared by 6 bases and J by 4 bases, with 5 bases of the junction left unmatched. CDR3 sequence reads: CASSLGQGNQPQHF. The CDR3 DNA sequence: TGTGCCAGCAGTCTAGGACAGGGAAATCAGCCCCAGCATTTT.

CDR3 DNA: TGTGCCAGCAGTGACGACAGGGGGCGGTACGAGCAGTACTTC. Protein: CASSDDRGRYEQYF. V gene TRBV25-1 combines with J gene TRBJ2-7, with TRBD1 matching 10 bases. The CDR3 covers 14 residues. Unmatched junction bases numbered 3, after V lost 3 bases and J lost 4 bases. From germline, CDR1 is MGHDK and CDR2 SYGVNS.

V usage is TRBV19 and J usage is TRBJ1-6; TRBD1 aligns across 10 bases. V shed 6 bases, J shed 10 bases, and the junction held 12 bases outside the gene matches. Germline V gene lookup returns CDR1 LNHDA and CDR2 SQIVND (reference sequence). This CDR3 is 16 amino acids long. The CDR3, as DNA: TGTGCCAGTAGGCTCCACCTCGGGACAGGGGTCTCACCCCTCCACTTT. This gives the protein CASRLHLGTGVSPLHF.

J is TRBJ2-7 and V is TRBV28; tentatively, D is TRBD1 (5 bases). Germline-derived CDR1 and CDR2 are MDHEN and SYDVKM. CDR3 length: 11 amino acids. The V and J ends lost 6 bases and 4 bases respectively, with 7 bases between them. The CDR3 bases are TGTGCCAGCAGACAGGTATACGAGCAGTACTTC. Protein product: CASRQVYEQYF. Full variable domain (rest looked up from reference TRBV28 and TRBJ2-7): DVKVTQSSRYLVKRTGEKVFLECVQDMDHENMFWYRQDPGLGLRLIYFSYDVKMKEKGDIPEGYSVSREKKERFSLILESASTNQTSMYLCASRQVYEQYFGPGTRLTVT.

The chain uses TRBV7-9 and TRBJ2-7, with D perhaps matching TRBD1 (6 bases). CDR1 and CDR2 from the germline V gene are SEHNR and FQNEAQ (reference sequence). The CDR3 is 15 residues long. Trimming took off 3 bases at V and 4 bases at J, with 16 bases between the two ends. As DNA, the CDR3 is TGTGCCAGCAGCTTCAACAGGGCTAAAGAGTACGAGCAGTACTTC. The encoded protein is CASSFNRAKEYEQYF.

This rearrangement joins TRBV20-1 to TRBJ2-4; possibly TRBD1 for D (5 bases). The germline V and J ends were trimmed by 5 bases and 6 bases, with 8 bases remaining between them. Germline lookup yields CDR1 DFQATT and CDR2 SNEGSKA (reference sequence). The CDR3 covers 11 residues. The CDR3, as DNA: TGCAGTGCTTTCCAGGGAAACATTCAGTACTTC. It encodes CSAFQGNIQYF.

The genes are TRBV5-8 and TRBJ1-5; tentative D call: TRBD1 (5 bases). V dropped 1 base and J dropped 7 bases, with 9 bases sitting between them. Germline-derived CDR1 and CDR2 are SGHTS and YDEGEE. The CDR3 contains 13 residues. In DNA form, the CDR3 reads TGTGCCAGCAGCTTGAATGGGGGGCAGCCCCAGCATTTT. Its translation: CASSLNGGQPQHF.

The gene calls are TRBV9 and TRBJ1-6, with TRBD1 as a possible D gene (6 bases). From germline, CDR1 is SGDLS and CDR2 YYNGEE. The CDR3 has 15 amino acids. Trimming cost V 0 bases and J 7 bases, with 11 bases left between them. The CDR3 DNA reads TGTGCCAGCAGCGTAGCAGGGACAAACAATTCACCCCTCCACTTT. This translates into CASSVAGTNNSPLHF.

The chain carries TRBV7-2 and TRBJ2-1; 10 bases are a match to TRBD1. Trimming cost V 1 base and J 7 bases; bases outside gene matches: 7. Germline CDR1 SGHTA, CDR2 FQGNSA. The CDR3 has 16 amino acids. The CDR3 DNA is TGTGCCAGCAGCTTAGTCGGGACAGGGGCAACGAATGAGCAGTTCTTC. It yields the protein CASSLVGTGATNEQFF.

The chain couples TRBV5-1 to TRBJ2-2, with 11 bases fitting TRBD2. Per the germline V gene, CDR1 is SGHRS and CDR2 is YFSETQ. Trimming at V came to 6 bases and at J to 4 bases, leaving 8 bases not matched to a gene. The CDR3 consists of 16 residues. The CDR3 sequence: CASNPRLAGGTGELFF. DNA for the CDR3: TGCGCCAGCAACCCCCGGCTAGCGGGGGGCACCGGGGAGCTGTTTTTT. Combining the CDR3 with reference TRBV5-1 and TRBJ2-2 gives the whole variable domain KAGVTQTPRYLIKTRGQQVTLSCSPISGHRSVSWYQQTPGQGLQFLFEYFSETQRNKGNFPGRFSGRQFSNSRSEMNVSTLELGDSALYLCASNPRLAGGTGELFFGEGSRLTVL.

J is TRBJ1-1 and V is TRBV29-1; TRBD1 matches at 7 bases. The germline CDR1 and CDR2 sequences are SQVTM and ANQGSEA. The length of the CDR3 is 12 residues. The J segment lost 5 bases and the V segment lost 5 bases, leaving 5 bases of the junction unmatched. Here the CDR3 reads CSVQGVVTEAFF. The DNA for the CDR3 is TGCAGCGTTCAGGGGGTCGTAACTGAAGCTTTCTTT.

The table lists this clone with a count of one. The chain joins TRBV7-3 to TRBJ2-4, with 7 bases fitting TRBD1. Germline loops: CDR1 SGHTA, CDR2 FQGTGA. CDR3 length: 16 residues. The V and J ends lost 10 bases and 9 bases, in that order; junction bases with no gene match: 21. The CDR3 nucleotides read TGTGCCACTTCGCCTCGGCCCCACCTCGGACAGGTCATTCAGTACTTC. Protein product: CATSPRPHLGQVIQYF.

This chain connects TRBV6-1 to TRBJ2-1; unclear D gene. The CDR3 length is 14 residues. The germline V gene has CDR1 MNHNS and CDR2 SASEGT. V lost 7 bases and J 7 bases, leaving 17 bases between the germline ends. This CDR3 reads CASITQDSLNEQFF. The CDR3 nucleotides are TGTGCCAGCATTACACAAGATTCATTGAATGAGCAGTTCTTC.

The chain employs TRBV7-3 and TRBJ2-5; 9 bases line up with TRBD2. V gave up 5 bases and J gave up 0 bases; unmatched junction bases: 10. This CDR3 is built from 17 residues. Germline CDR1 is SGHTA and CDR2 is FQGTGA. The CDR3 DNA reads as TGTGCCAGCAGCCGAGGCGCGGGGGGGCCATACCAAGAGACCCAGTACTTC. Translation gives CASSRGAGGPYQETQYF.

The genes are TRBV6-5 and TRBJ2-5; 12 nucleotides line up with TRBD1. The CDR3 extends over 16 amino acids. From germline, CDR1 is MNHEY and CDR2 SVGAGI. The ends lost 0 bases at V and 5 bases at J; junction bases unmatched: 4. CDR3 nucleotides: TGTGCCAGCAGTTACTCTACCGGGACAGGGGGCGAGACCCAGTACTTC. This codes for CASSYSTGTGGETQYF.

This rearrangement joins TRBV7-2 to TRBJ2-6; D perhaps matches TRBD2 (6 bases). The germline V and J ends were trimmed by 1 base and 0 bases, with 16 bases remaining between them. The CDR3 runs 19 residues. Per the germline V gene, CDR1 is SGHTA and CDR2 is FQGNSA. The CDR3 loop is CASSLGQWRGSSGANVLTF. The CDR3 DNA reads as TGTGCCAGCAGCTTAGGTCAGTGGCGGGGTAGCTCTGGGGCCAACGTCCTGACTTTC.

The J gene is TRBJ1-5, the V gene TRBV27; 8 bases line up with TRBD1. The CDR3 runs to 14 residues. Germline V CDR1 and CDR2: MNHEY, SMNVEV (reference sequence). Germline trimming cut 9 bases from V and 0 bases from J; bases unmatched to any gene: 4. CDR3 amino acids: CASATGDSNQPQHF. The CDR3 DNA sequence: TGTGCCAGTGCGACAGGGGATAGCAATCAGCCCCAGCATTTT.

This chain connects TRBV2 to TRBJ2-2, with D maybe TRBD2 (6 bases). The V gene's germline CDR1 is SNHLY and CDR2 FYNNEI. This CDR3 contains 15 residues. Deletions cut 0 bases from V and 5 bases from J, with 10 bases between. The DNA of the CDR3 is TGTGCCAGCAGTGAAGCGGGAGGAGGGACCGGGGAGCTGTTTTTT. Translation gives CASSEAGGGTGELFF. Together with reference TRBV2 and TRBJ2-2, the CDR3 gives the full variable domain: EPEVTQTPSHQVTQMGQEVILRCVPISNHLYFYWYRQILGQKVEFLVSFYNNEISEKSEIFDDQFSVERPDGSNFTLKIRSTKLEDSAMYFCASSEAGGGTGELFFGEGSRLTVL.

There are a few counts of this clone. This rearrangement joins TRBV5-1 to TRBJ2-5, with D tentatively TRBD1 (5 bases). Germline V CDR1 and CDR2: SGHRS, YFSETQ. V lost 0 bases, J lost 2 bases, and 14 bases lay in between. The length of the CDR3 is 16 residues. The CDR3 loop reads CASSLGGRSPQETQYF. The CDR3, as DNA: TGCGCCAGCAGCTTGGGGGGCCGCTCACCACAAGAGACCCAGTACTTC.

The sample holds one count of this clone. This chain links TRBV5-5 with TRBJ2-7, with D unclear. The CDR3 extends over 16 amino acids. Germline assignment: CDR1 SGHKS and CDR2 YYEKEE (reference sequence). V lost 4 bases to trimming and J lost 2 bases, with 19 bases between them. CDR3 region: CASSDPDGTNTYEQYF. The CDR3 DNA follows: TGTGCCAGCAGCGACCCTGACGGAACTAATACCTACGAGCAGTACTTC.

This clone was observed a handful of times. This chain uses TRBV6-5 with TRBJ2-7, with 8 bases that match TRBD2. The CDR3 sequence is 13 residues long. J gave up 8 bases and V 6 bases, and 9 bases lay outside the gene matches. Per the germline V gene, CDR1 is MNHEY and CDR2 is SVGAGI. The CDR3 reads CASSSREGRQQYF. CDR3 DNA sequence: TGTGCCAGCAGCTCTCGGGAGGGAAGGCAGCAGTACTTC.

The chain combines TRBV6-5 with TRBJ2-3, with a tentative D call TRBD2 (7 bases). This CDR3 comprises 15 residues. The V end was cut by 2 bases, the J end by 4 bases, with 13 bases between. Germline V gene lookup returns CDR1 MNHEY and CDR2 SVGAGI. CDR3 sequence: CASSYDGGLADTQYF. CDR3 bases: TGTGCCAGCAGTTACGACGGGGGGCTGGCAGATACGCAGTATTTT.

This chain joins TRBV5-6 and TRBJ1-5, with a weak D call TRBD1 (5 bases). The CDR3 has 14 amino acids. Germline CDR1 is SGHDT and CDR2 is YYEEEE. The V gene lost 6 bases and the J gene lost 2 bases, with 12 bases spanning the gap. CDR3 in amino acids: CASKGMMGNQPQHF. For the CDR3, the DNA is TGTGCCAGCAAGGGGATGATGGGCAATCAGCCCCAGCATTTT. The entire variable domain, with the rest obtained from reference TRBV5-6 and TRBJ1-5, is as follows: DAGVTQSPTHLIKTRGQQVTLRCSPKSGHDTVSWYQQALGQGPQFIFQYYEEEERQRGNFPDRFSGHQFPNYSSELNVNALLLGDSALYLCASKGMMGNQPQHFGDGTRLSIL.

V and J are TRBV4-1 and TRBJ2-1, with 9 bases fitting TRBD2. Trimming at V came to 3 bases and at J to 1 base, leaving 1 base not matched to a gene. The CDR3 sequence is 15 residues long. Germline V lookup: CDR1 MGHRA, CDR2 YSYEKL. As DNA, the CDR3 is TGCGCCAGCAGCCACAGCGGGGGGTCCTACAATGAGCAGTTCTTC. This encodes CASSHSGGSYNEQFF.

This clone was seen more than once but under ten times. The chain recombines TRBV4-1 with TRBJ2-3; tentative D call: TRBD1 (6 bases). Germline-derived CDR1 and CDR2 are MGHRA and YSYEKL. The V end lost 4 bases, the J end lost 2 bases, and 16 bases lay between the germline ends. This CDR3 contains 16 residues. CDR3 region: CASSPRAGDVTDTQYF. The DNA of the CDR3 is TGCGCCAGCAGCCCACGGGCAGGGGACGTCACAGATACGCAGTATTTT.